What follows are 25 T cell receptor beta chains derived from one specimen sequenced in a study of blood T cells in healthy people across ages. Alongside a J-beta primer mix, a sample-barcoded 5' primer served in a second PCR lasting about 7 to 11 cycles. TCRdb analysed the 5' RACE reads with MiXCR anew, one entry per CDR3 protein. This table holds 600,000 to 850,000 distinct CDR3 sequences, 25% found once. These same records also appear under a second study, on T cells of mothers and their children.

Sequenced input: blood. The receptors were gathered from a boy younger than 18 in good health.

The table lists this clonotype with a few counts. This sequence joins TRBV4-1 and TRBJ2-1; TRBD2 matches 7 bases. Germline loops: CDR1 MGHRA, CDR2 YSYEKL. Trimming took 0 bases from V and 5 from J; bases not matched to a gene: 7. The CDR3 length is 16 residues. CDR3 in amino acids: CASSQDPGLINNEQFF. DNA for the CDR3: TGCGCCAGCAGCCAAGACCCGGGACTAATCAACAATGAGCAGTTCTTC.

About this clonotype itself: Germline and junction disagree at one end, which may indicate a read error. This chain links TRBV4-3 with TRBJ1-2; D is unclear. The CDR3 is made up of 14 amino acids. The germline V gene encodes CDR1 LGHNA and CDR2 YSLEER. CDR3 residues: CVSSQETELYGYTF. The CDR3, as DNA: TGCGTCAGCAGCCAAGAAACAGAACTCTATGGCTACACCTTC.

This clonotype occurred once. The junction does not match germline at one end; this may be a read error. The chain links TRBV7-7 to TRBJ2-2, with 7 bases identical to TRBD1. The CDR3 runs to 15 residues. Germline V gene data show CDR1 as SSHAT and CDR2 as FNYEAQ (reference sequence). CDR3 DNA: TGTGCTAGCAGCTTAGTACAGGGGAGCACCGGGGAGCTGTTTTTT. Protein product: CASSLVQGSTGELFF.

Only a few counts were recorded for this clonotype. The chain employs TRBV2 and TRBJ1-6; TRBD1 matches at 7 bases. With 1 base clipped from V and 7 bases from J, the junction kept 4 bases outside the gene matches. This CDR3 has 15 residues. Germline V gene lookup returns CDR1 SNHLY and CDR2 FYNNEI. The CDR3 sequence is CASSEEGGANSPLHF. CDR3 coding DNA: TGTGCCAGCAGTGAAGAAGGGGGCGCGAATTCACCCCTCCACTTT.

V is TRBV12-3 or TRBV12-4 and J is TRBJ2-5, with 7 bases lining up with TRBD2. The CDR3 extends over 16 amino acids. J gave up 5 bases and V 3 bases, and 12 bases lay outside the gene matches. The chain's CDR3 is CASSFGSGARAETQYF. The CDR3 bases are TGTGCCAGCAGTTTTGGCAGCGGGGCACGCGCCGAGACCCAGTACTTC.

This chain's CDR3 is CASSETGTVRNEQYF. The CDR3 DNA is TGTGCCAGCAGTGAAACCGGGACAGTTCGAAACGAGCAGTACTTC. This chain links TRBV2 with TRBJ2-7; 7 nucleotides match TRBD1. Looked up from germline, CDR1 is SNHLY and CDR2 is FYNNEI. The CDR3 has 15 residues. The V segment lost 2 bases and the J segment 5 bases; nucleotides outside the gene matches: 9. Full variable domain (remainder filled in from reference TRBV2 and TRBJ2-7): EPEVTQTPSHQVTQMGQEVILRCVPISNHLYFYWYRQILGQKVEFLVSFYNNEISEKSEIFDDQFSVERPDGSNFTLKIRSTKLEDSAMYFCASSETGTVRNEQYFGPGTRLTVT.

The chain joins TRBV3-1 to TRBJ2-5; 9 bases fit TRBD2. V trimming: 0 bases; J trimming: 4 bases; junction bases outside the gene matches: 6. From germline, CDR1 is LGHDT and CDR2 YNNKEL (reference sequence). The CDR3 extends over 16 amino acids. As DNA, the CDR3 is TGTGCCAGCAGCCAAGACCCAGCGGGGGGCAGAGAGACCCAGTACTTC. Translating gives CASSQDPAGGRETQYF.

The sample holds many counts of this clonotype. CDR3 in amino acids: CASAYNNEQFF. Written as DNA, the CDR3 is TGTGCCAGCGCATACAACAATGAGCAGTTCTTC. V usage is TRBV28 and J usage is TRBJ2-1; D remains ambiguous. V was cut by 8 bases and J by 5 bases, with 7 bases left in between. Germline assignment: CDR1 MDHEN and CDR2 SYDVKM. This CDR3 has 11 residues.

A few counts support this clonotype. CDR3 nucleotide sequence: TGTGCCACCAGTGGTCACACCTACGAGCAGTACTTC. Protein product: CATSGHTYEQYF. The chain has TRBV24-1 and TRBJ2-7; D is ambiguous. The V gene lost 5 bases and the J gene lost 2 bases, with 6 bases spanning the gap. The CDR3 spans 12 residues. CDR1 is KGHDR and CDR2 is SFDVKD in the germline V gene.

Only a few counts were recorded for this clonotype. CDR3: CSANPLGQGRIGYTF. DNA of the CDR3: TGCAGTGCTAACCCCCTCGGACAGGGAAGGATCGGCTACACCTTC. The rearrangement uses TRBV20-1 and TRBJ1-2, with 8 bases matching TRBD1. The germline gives CDR1 DFQATT, CDR2 SNEGSKA (reference sequence). Unmatched junction bases numbered 15, after V lost 4 bases and J lost 8 bases. CDR3 size: 15 residues.

The V and J genes are TRBV7-3 and TRBJ2-3; 9 bases fit TRBD1. Germline CDR1 SGHTA, CDR2 FQGTGA. J was trimmed by 4 bases and V by 5 bases; bases with no gene match: 7. The CDR3 length is 15 residues. The CDR3 bases are TGTGCCAGCAGCCCCGGACAGGGGCGCGCAGATACGCAGTATTTT. Translation: CASSPGQGRADTQYF.

The sample holds a few counts of this clonotype. The chain joins TRBV29-1 to TRBJ2-5, with D perhaps matching TRBD1 (6 bases). V dropped 5 bases and J dropped 1 base, with 11 bases sitting between them. This CDR3 is built from 13 residues. CDR1 and CDR2 (germline): SQVTM, ANQGSEA. CDR3 nucleotide sequence: TGCAGCGTTAGCGGACAGATCCAAGAGACCCAGTACTTC. It yields the protein CSVSGQIQETQYF. The variable domain in full, completed from reference TRBV29-1 and TRBJ2-5, reads SAVISQKPSRDICQRGTSLTIQCQVDSQVTMMFWYRQQPGQSLTLIATANQGSEATYESGFVIDKFPISRPNLTFSTLTVSNMSPEDSSIYLCSVSGQIQETQYFGPGTRLLVL.

The V and J genes are TRBV7-9 and TRBJ2-1; weak D call: TRBD2 (6 bases). The germline gives CDR1 SEHNR, CDR2 FQNEAQ (reference sequence). The CDR3 is 12 residues long. V dropped 5 bases and J dropped 15 bases, with 17 bases sitting between them. CDR3 sequence: CASSLPGTHRFF. DNA for the CDR3: TGTGCCAGCAGCCTCCCTGGGACTCACCGGTTCTTC. Drawing the rest from reference TRBV7-9 and TRBJ2-1, the complete variable domain is DTGVSQNPRHKITKRGQNVTFRCDPISEHNRLYWYRQTLGQGPEFLTYFQNEAQLEKSRLLSDRFSAERPKGSFSTLEIQRTEQGDSAMYLCASSLPGTHRFFGPGTRLTVL.

This clonotype was seen a few times. This rearrangement joins TRBV7-3 to TRBJ1-2; D is ambiguous. The CDR3 has 15 residues. Germline loops: CDR1 SGHTA, CDR2 FQGTGA. Trimming took off 5 bases at V and 0 bases at J, with 13 bases between the two ends. The CDR3 DNA reads as TGTGCCAGCAGCGAACATACAGAGACTAACTATGGCTACACCTTC. Amino acids: CASSEHTETNYGYTF. Based on the CDR3 plus reference TRBV7-3 and TRBJ1-2, the full variable domain is GAGVSQTPSNKVTEKGKYVELRCDPISGHTALYWYRQSLGQGPEFLIYFQGTGAADDSGLPNDRFFAVRPEGSVSTLKIQRTERGDSAVYLCASSEHTETNYGYTFGSGTRLTVV.

The rearrangement joins TRBV7-9 to TRBJ2-7, with TRBD1 identical over 9 bases. CDR1 is SEHNR and CDR2 is FQNEAQ in the germline V gene (reference sequence). The CDR3 covers 13 residues. The J segment lost 6 bases and the V segment lost 6 bases, leaving 6 bases of the junction unmatched. Here the CDR3 reads CASSWDRASEQYF. DNA of the CDR3: TGTGCCAGCAGTTGGGACAGGGCCTCCGAGCAGTACTTC.

This clonotype was seen a few times. The chain links TRBV29-1 to TRBJ1-1; tentative D call: TRBD1 (6 bases). The CDR3 length is 13 residues. V was trimmed by 6 bases and J by 5 bases, leaving 16 bases between them. Germline-derived CDR1 and CDR2 are SQVTM and ANQGSEA. The CDR3 DNA is TGCAGCGTAGACTTGGGGGCGGTGACTGAAGCTTTCTTT. This gives the protein CSVDLGAVTEAFF.

This clonotype was seen a handful of times. At one boundary the junction diverges from the germline segment, which might be a read error. The chain has TRBV10-3 and TRBJ2-4; D is possibly TRBD1 (6 bases). Germline CDR1 ENHRY, CDR2 SYGVKD. The CDR3 has 14 residues. The DNA for the CDR3 is TGTGCCATCAGTGCGGGCCAGGGGAAAAACATTCGGTACTTC. It is translated as CAISAGQGKNIRYF.

J is TRBJ2-5 and V is TRBV6-5; 11 bases agree with TRBD1. The J call may not be correct, given that the DNA end is closer to TRBJ2-1. This CDR3 is built from 16 residues. The germline V gene has CDR1 MNHEY and CDR2 SVGAGI. CDR3 DNA sequence: TGTGCCAGCAGTTACACATGGACAGGGGGCAGGAATGAGCAGTTCTTC. Translation: CASSYTWTGGRNEQFF.

This chain connects TRBV29-1 to TRBJ2-5; D is undetermined. The germline V and J ends were trimmed by 4 bases and 7 bases, with 16 bases remaining between them. The CDR3 sequence is 13 residues long. CDR1 is SQVTM, CDR2 ANQGSEA, per germline. The CDR3 region is CSVGHPLLGTQYF. The CDR3, as DNA: TGCAGCGTTGGACATCCACTGCTGGGGACCCAGTACTTC.

The chain joins TRBV9 to TRBJ1-3; tentatively, D is TRBD1 (5 bases). CDR3 length: 15 residues. Trimming removed 3 bases at V and 4 bases at J, with 14 bases between. CDR1 and CDR2 from the germline V gene are SGDLS and YYNGEE. The CDR3 here is CASSAGRMLGNTIYF. In DNA form, the CDR3 reads TGTGCCAGCAGCGCGGGGCGCATGCTGGGAAACACCATATATTTT.

V and J are TRBV5-5 and TRBJ2-7; 7 nucleotides align to TRBD1. V was clipped by 2 bases and J by 3 bases; unmatched bases: 8. Germline V gene data show CDR1 as SGHKS and CDR2 as YYEKEE (reference sequence). This CDR3 is 15 amino acids long. CDR3 amino acids: CASSFSTGDNYEQYF. The CDR3 nucleotides are TGTGCCAGCAGCTTTAGTACAGGGGACAACTACGAGCAGTACTTC.

The chain is built from TRBV7-9 and TRBJ2-5; TRBD1 matches 9 bases. Germline V gene sequence: CDR1 SEHNR, CDR2 FQNEAQ (reference sequence). J gave up 11 bases and V 6 bases, and 10 bases lay outside the gene matches. This CDR3 contains 13 residues. The CDR3 DNA reads TGTGCCAGCAGTGGGGACAGGGCCATCGGGCAGTACTTC. Its translation: CASSGDRAIGQYF.

The V gene is TRBV12-3 or TRBV12-4, the J gene TRBJ2-5; 12 bases match TRBD1. The junction had 7 bases not matched to a gene; V was cut back by 1 base and J by 1 base. The length of the CDR3 is 18 residues. The chain's CDR3 is CASSLGGTGGPTQETQYF. The CDR3 nucleotides are TGTGCCAGCAGTTTAGGGGGGACAGGGGGCCCAACCCAAGAGACCCAGTACTTC.

This sequence joins TRBV20-1 and TRBJ1-3; TRBD1 is a possible D gene (5 bases). CDR3 length: 15 residues. Deletions cut 6 bases from V and 1 base from J, with 16 bases between. CDR1 and CDR2 (germline): DFQATT, SNEGSKA (reference sequence). The CDR3 DNA reads as TGCAGTGCGCAACCCGCGGGGGGATCTGGAAACACCATATATTTT. Its translation is CSAQPAGGSGNTIYF.

This clonotype was detected a few times. The CDR3 region is CAIAGGRLDYGYTF. CDR3 DNA sequence: TGTGCCATTGCGGGGGGGCGCCTCGACTATGGCTACACCTTC. V gene TRBV6-6 combines with J gene TRBJ1-2; tentative D call: TRBD1 (6 bases). The length of the CDR3 is 14 residues. The V gene lost 10 bases and the J gene lost 3 bases, with 18 bases spanning the gap. Germline V gene lookup returns CDR1 MNHNY and CDR2 SVGAGI (reference sequence).